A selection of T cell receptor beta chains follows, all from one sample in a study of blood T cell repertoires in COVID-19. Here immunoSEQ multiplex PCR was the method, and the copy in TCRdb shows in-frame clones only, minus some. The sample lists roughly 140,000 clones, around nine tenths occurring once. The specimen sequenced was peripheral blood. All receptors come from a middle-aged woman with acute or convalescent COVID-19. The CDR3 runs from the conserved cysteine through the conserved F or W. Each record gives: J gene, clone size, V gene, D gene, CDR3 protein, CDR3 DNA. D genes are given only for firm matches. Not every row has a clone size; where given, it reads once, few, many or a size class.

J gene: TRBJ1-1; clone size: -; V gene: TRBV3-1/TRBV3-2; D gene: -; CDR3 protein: CASSHSLPTEAFF; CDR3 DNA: TGTGCCAGCAGCCATAGCTTGCCCACTGAAGCTTTCTTT
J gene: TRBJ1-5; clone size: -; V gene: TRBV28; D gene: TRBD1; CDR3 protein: CASSLGQDNQPQHF; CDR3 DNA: TGTGCCAGCAGCCTTGGACAGGACAATCAGCCCCAGCATTTT
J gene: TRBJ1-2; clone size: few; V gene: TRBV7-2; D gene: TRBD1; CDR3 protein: CASSRTGADYGYTF; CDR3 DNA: TGTGCCAGCAGCCGGACAGGGGCGGACTATGGCTACACCTTC
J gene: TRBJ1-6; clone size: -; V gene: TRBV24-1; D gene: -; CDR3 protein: CATSDPPDCLFPLHF; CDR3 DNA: TGTGCCACCAGTGATCCCCCGGACTGCCTCTTTCCCCTCCACTTT
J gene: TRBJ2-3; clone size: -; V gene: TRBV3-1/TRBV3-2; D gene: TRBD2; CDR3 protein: CASSQVGTTTDTQYF; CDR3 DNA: TGTGCCAGCAGCCAAGTCGGGACTACCACAGATACGCAGTATTTT
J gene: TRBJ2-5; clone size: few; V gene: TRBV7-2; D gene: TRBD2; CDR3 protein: CASSLSGRGAGETQYF; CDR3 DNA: TGTGCCAGCAGCCTGTCTGGGAGGGGCGCGGGAGAGACCCAGTACTTC
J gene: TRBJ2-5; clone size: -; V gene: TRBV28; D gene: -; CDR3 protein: CASSDLRDSQETQYF; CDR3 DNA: TGTGCCAGCAGTGACCTCCGGGACTCTCAAGAGACCCAGTACTTC
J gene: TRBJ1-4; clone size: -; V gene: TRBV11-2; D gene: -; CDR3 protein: CASSLDPEGGENEKLFF; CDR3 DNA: TGTGCCAGCAGCTTAGACCCCGAGGGGGGGGAGAATGAAAAACTGTTTTTT
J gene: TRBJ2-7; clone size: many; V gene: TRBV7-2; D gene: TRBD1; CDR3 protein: CASSSGYPGQIYEQYF; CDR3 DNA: TGTGCCAGCAGCTCCGGGTACCCGGGACAGATTTACGAGCAGTACTTC
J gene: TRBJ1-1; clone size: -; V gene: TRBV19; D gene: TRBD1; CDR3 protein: CASSIGQGASAFF; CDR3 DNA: TGTGCCAGTAGTATCGGGCAGGGGGCCTCGGCTTTCTTT
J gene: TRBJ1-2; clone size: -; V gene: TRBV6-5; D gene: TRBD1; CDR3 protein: CATKTGGGGYTF; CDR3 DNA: TGTGCCACCAAAACAGGGGGCGGTGGCTACACCTTC
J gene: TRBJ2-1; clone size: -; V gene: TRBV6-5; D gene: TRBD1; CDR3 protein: CASGARDRAYNEQFF; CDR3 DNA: TGTGCCAGCGGAGCGCGGGACAGGGCCTACAATGAGCAGTTCTTC
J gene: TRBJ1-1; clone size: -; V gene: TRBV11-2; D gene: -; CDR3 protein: CASSLKSTATNTEAFF; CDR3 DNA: TGTGCCAGCAGCTTAAAGTCGACAGCTACGAACACTGAAGCTTTCTTT
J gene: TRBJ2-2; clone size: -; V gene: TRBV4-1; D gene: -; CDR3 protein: CASRQSTANTGELFF; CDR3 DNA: TGCGCCAGCAGGCAATCTACAGCGAACACCGGGGAGCTGTTTTTT
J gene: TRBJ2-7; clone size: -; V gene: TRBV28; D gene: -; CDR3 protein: CASINQGTLPEQYF; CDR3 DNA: TGTGCCAGCATCAATCAAGGGACTTTACCCGAGCAGTACTTC
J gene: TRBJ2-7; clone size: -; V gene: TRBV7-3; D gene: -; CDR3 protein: CASSLSGGVYEQYF; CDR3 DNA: TGTGCCAGCAGCTTATCCGGGGGAGTCTACGAGCAGTACTTC